The clone carrying this T cell receptor beta chain came up once. V was shortened by 3 bases and J by 2 bases, with 14 bases between the two germline ends. Germline-derived CDR1 and CDR2 are PRHDT and FYEKMQ (reference sequence). The CDR3 sequence is 17 residues long. Cells designated naive CD8 were CD45RO-negative and were positively selected for CCR7, with terminally differentiated effector memory CD45RA+ cells excluded. This record comes from a study of shared clonotypes between healthy human individuals. Repertoires were generated with immunoSEQ multiplex PCR, while TCRdb's copy carries only in-frame clones and drops some. Counted here are about 2 million clones, 85% to 95% occurring once; the ten biggest clones make up roughly 1.2%.

This chain connects TRBV13 to TRBJ1-6; D ambiguous. The receptor was isolated from a man younger than 35 in good health. The sample taken for sequencing was naive CD8+ T cells sorted from blood. As DNA, the CDR3 is TGTGCCAGCAGCTTGGGCCTCCCTGGGGCCTATAATTCACCCCTCCACTTT. Amino acids: CASSLGLPGAYNSPLHF.